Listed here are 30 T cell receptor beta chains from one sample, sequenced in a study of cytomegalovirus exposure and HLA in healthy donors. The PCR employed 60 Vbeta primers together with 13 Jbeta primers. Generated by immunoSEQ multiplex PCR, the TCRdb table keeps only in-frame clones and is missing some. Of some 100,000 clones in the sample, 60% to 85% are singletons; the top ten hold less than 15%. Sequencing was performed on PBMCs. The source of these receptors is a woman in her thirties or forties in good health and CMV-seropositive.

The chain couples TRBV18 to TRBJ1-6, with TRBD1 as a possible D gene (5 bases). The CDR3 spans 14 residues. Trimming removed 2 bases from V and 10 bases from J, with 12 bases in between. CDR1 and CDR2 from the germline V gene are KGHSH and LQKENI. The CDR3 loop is CASSPGTADSPLHF. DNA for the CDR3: TGTGCCAGCTCACCAGGGACTGCCGACTCACCCCTCCACTTT.

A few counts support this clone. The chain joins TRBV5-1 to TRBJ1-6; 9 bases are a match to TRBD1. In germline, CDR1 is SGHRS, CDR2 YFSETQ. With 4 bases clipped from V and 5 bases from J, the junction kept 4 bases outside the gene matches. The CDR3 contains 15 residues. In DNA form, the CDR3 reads TGCGCCAGCAGCCAGGGGGACAGGGATAATTCACCCCTCCACTTT. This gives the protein CASSQGDRDNSPLHF. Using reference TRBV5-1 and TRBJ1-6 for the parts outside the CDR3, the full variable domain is KAGVTQTPRYLIKTRGQQVTLSCSPISGHRSVSWYQQTPGQGLQFLFEYFSETQRNKGNFPGRFSGRQFSNSRSEMNVSTLELGDSALYLCASSQGDRDNSPLHFGNGTRLTVT.

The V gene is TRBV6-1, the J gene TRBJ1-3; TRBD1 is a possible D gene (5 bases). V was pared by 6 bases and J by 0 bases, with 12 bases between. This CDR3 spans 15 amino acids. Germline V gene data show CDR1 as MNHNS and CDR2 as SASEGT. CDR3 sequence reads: CASRPTGVSGNTIYF. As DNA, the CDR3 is TGTGCCAGCAGGCCTACAGGAGTCTCTGGAAACACCATATATTTT.

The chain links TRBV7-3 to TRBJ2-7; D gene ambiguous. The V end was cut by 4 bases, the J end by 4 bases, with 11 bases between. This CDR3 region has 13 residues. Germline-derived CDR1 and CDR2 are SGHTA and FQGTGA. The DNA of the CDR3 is TGTGCCAGCAGCTCACCCATTCGGTACGAGCAGTACTTC. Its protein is CASSSPIRYEQYF.

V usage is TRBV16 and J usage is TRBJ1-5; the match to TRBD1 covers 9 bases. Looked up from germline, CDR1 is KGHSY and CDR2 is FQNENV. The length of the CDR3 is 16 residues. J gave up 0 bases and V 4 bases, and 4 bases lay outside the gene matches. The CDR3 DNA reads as TGTGCCAGCAGCCTAAGGACAGGGGTTAGCAATCAGCCCCAGCATTTT. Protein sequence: CASSLRTGVSNQPQHF.

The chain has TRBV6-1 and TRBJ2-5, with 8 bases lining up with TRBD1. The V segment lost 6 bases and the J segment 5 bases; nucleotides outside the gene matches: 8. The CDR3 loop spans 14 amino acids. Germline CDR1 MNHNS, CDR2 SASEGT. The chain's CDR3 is CASRTGVGVETQYF. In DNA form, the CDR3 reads TGTGCCAGCAGGACAGGGGTTGGGGTTGAGACCCAGTACTTC.

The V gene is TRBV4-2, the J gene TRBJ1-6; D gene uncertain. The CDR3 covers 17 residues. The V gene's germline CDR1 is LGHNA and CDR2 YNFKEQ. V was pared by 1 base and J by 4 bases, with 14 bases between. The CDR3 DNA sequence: TGTGCCAGCAGCCAAGTGGTGGCTCGGGATTATAATTCACCCCTCCACTTT. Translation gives CASSQVVARDYNSPLHF.

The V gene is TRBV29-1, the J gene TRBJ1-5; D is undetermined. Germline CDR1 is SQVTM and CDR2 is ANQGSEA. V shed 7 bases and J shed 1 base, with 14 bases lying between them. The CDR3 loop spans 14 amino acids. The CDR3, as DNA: TGCAGCGCCCCCCGGGGTAGGAGCAATCAGCCCCAGCATTTT. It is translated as CSAPRGRSNQPQHF.

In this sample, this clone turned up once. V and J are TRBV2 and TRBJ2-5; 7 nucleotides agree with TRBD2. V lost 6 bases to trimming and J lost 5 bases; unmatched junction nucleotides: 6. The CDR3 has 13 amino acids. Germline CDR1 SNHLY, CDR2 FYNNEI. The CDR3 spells CASSGGIGETQYF. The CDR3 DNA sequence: TGTGCCAGCAGCGGGGGGATAGGGGAGACCCAGTACTTC.

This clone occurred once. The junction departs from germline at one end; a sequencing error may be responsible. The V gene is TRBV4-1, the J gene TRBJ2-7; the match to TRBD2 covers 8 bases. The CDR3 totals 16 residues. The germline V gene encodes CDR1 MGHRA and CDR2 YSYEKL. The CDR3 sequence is CASRQVGRGGLNEQYF. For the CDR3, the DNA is TGCGCCAGCAGGCAAGTCGGCCGGGGGGGCCTAAACGAGCAGTACTTC.

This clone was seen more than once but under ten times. As DNA, the CDR3 is TGTGCCAGCAACCTACTCAGGGATGCTGATGAAAAACTGTTTTTT. It codes for CASNLLRDADEKLFF. The V call is TRBV6-6, the J call TRBJ1-4; possibly TRBD1 for D (5 bases). The germline gives CDR1 MNHNY, CDR2 SVGAGI (reference sequence). The CDR3 contains 15 residues. V gave up 7 bases and J gave up 6 bases, with 18 bases separating them.

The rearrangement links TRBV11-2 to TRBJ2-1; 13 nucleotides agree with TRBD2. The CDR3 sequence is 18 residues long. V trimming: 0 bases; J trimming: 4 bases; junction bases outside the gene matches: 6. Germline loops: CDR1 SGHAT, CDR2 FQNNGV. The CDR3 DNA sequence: TGTGCCAGCAGCTTAGATCCCCTACTAGCGGGGGGGTACAATGAGCAGTTCTTC. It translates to CASSLDPLLAGGYNEQFF.

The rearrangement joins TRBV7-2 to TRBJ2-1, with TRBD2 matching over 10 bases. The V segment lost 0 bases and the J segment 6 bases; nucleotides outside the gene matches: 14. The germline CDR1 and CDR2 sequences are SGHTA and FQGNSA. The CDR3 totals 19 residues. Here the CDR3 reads CASSLALPRAGGNLNEQFF. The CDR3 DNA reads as TGTGCCAGCAGCTTAGCCCTCCCTCGAGCGGGGGGGAACCTCAATGAGCAGTTCTTC.

In nucleotides, the CDR3 is TGTGCCAGCGTTGTCGGTAGCGGGGGTAATGAGCAGTTCTTC. This encodes CASVVGSGGNEQFF. The rearrangement uses TRBV2 and TRBJ2-1; 9 positions match TRBD2. J was trimmed by 7 bases and V by 8 bases; bases with no gene match: 9. The germline V gene has CDR1 SNHLY and CDR2 FYNNEI. The CDR3 loop spans 14 amino acids.

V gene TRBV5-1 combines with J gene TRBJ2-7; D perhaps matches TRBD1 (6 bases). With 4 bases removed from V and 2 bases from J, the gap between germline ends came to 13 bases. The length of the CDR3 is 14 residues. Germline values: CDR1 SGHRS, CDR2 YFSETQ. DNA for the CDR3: TGCGCCAGCAGCCCGAGACAGGCCCCCTACGAGCAGTACTTC. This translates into CASSPRQAPYEQYF.

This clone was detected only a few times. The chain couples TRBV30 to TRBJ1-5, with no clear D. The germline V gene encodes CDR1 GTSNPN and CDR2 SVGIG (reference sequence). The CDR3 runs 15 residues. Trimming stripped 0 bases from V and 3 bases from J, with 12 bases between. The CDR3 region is CAWSVLGSYNQPQHF. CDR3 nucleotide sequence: TGTGCCTGGAGTGTACTAGGGTCATACAATCAGCCCCAGCATTTT.

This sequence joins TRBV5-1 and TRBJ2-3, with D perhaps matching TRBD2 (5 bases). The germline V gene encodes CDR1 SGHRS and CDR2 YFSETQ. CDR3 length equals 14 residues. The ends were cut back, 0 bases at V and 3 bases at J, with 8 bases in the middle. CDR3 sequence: CASSLDRETDTQYF. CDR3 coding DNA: TGCGCCAGCAGCTTGGATCGGGAAACAGATACGCAGTATTTT.

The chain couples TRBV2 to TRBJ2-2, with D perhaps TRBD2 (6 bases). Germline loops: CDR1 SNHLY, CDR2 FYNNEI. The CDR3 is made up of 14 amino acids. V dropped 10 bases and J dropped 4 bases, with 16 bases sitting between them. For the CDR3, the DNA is TGTGCCACCGCCGGACTAAAGATCACCGGGGAGCTGTTTTTT. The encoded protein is CATAGLKITGELFF.

CDR3 residues: CASSHRLGTYNEQFF. In nucleotides, the CDR3 is TGTGCCAGCAGCCACCGTCTAGGGACTTACAATGAGCAGTTCTTC. The chain joins TRBV7-9 to TRBJ2-1, with a tentative D call TRBD2 (6 bases). This CDR3 is built from 15 residues. CDR1 is SEHNR, CDR2 FQNEAQ, per germline (reference sequence). Trimming shortened V by 5 bases and J by 4 bases, and 15 bases separated the two germline ends.

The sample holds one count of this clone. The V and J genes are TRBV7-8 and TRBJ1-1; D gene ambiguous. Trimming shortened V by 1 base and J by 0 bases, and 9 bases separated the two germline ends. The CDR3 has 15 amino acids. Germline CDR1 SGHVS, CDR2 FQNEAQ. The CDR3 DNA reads TGTGCCAGCAGCTTAGTACGGGTCATGAACACTGAAGCTTTCTTT. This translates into CASSLVRVMNTEAFF. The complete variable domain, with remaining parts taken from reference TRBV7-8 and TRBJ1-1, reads GAGVSQSPRYKVAKRGQDVALRCDPISGHVSLFWYQQALGQGPEFLTYFQNEAQLDKSGLPSDRFFAERPEGSVSTLKIQRTQQEDSAVYLCASSLVRVMNTEAFFGQGTRLTVV.

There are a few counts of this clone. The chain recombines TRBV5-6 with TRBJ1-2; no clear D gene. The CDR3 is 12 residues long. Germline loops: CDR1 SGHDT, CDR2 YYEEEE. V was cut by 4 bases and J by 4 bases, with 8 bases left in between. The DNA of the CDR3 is TGTGCCAGCAGCCTCGGGTCCTATGGCTACACCTTC. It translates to CASSLGSYGYTF.

CDR3 residues: CASSYAGDSYNSPLHF. For the CDR3, the DNA is TGTGCCAGCAGTTACGCGGGGGACTCCTATAATTCACCCCTCCACTTT. V gene TRBV6-5 combines with J gene TRBJ1-6, with D maybe TRBD1 (5 bases). Germline values: CDR1 MNHEY, CDR2 SVGAGI. CDR3 length: 16 amino acids. V lost 2 bases and J lost 0, with 8 bases in between.

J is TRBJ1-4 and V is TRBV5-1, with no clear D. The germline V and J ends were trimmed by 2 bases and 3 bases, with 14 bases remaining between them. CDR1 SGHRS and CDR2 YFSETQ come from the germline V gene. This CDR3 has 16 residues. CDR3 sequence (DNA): TGCGCCAGCAGCTTCTCAGGCCCTTCTCCTAATGAAAAACTGTTTTTT. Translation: CASSFSGPSPNEKLFF.

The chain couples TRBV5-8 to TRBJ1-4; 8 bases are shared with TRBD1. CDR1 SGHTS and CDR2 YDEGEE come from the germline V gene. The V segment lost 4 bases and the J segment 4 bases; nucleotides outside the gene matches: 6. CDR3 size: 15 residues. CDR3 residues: CASSLSDRVNEKLFF. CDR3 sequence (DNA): TGTGCCAGCAGCCTCTCGGACAGGGTTAATGAAAAACTGTTTTTT. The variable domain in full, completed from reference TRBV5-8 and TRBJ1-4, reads EAGVTQSPTHLIKTRGQQATLRCSPISGHTSVYWYQQALGLGLQFLLWYDEGEERNRGNFPPRFSGRQFPNYSSELNVNALELEDSALYLCASSLSDRVNEKLFFGSGTQLSVL.

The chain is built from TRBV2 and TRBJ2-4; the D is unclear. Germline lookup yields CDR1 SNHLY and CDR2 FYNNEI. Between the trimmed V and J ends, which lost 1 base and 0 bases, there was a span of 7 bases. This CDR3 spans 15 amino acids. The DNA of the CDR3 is TGTGCCAGCAGTGAAGGGTGGCTAGCCAAAAACATTCAGTACTTC. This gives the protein CASSEGWLAKNIQYF.

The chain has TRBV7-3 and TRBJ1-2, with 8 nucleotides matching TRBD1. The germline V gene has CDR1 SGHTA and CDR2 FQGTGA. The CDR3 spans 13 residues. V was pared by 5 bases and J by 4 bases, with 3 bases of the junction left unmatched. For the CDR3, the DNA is TGTGCCAGCAGCGCAGGACAGGGCTATGGCTACACCTTC. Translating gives CASSAGQGYGYTF. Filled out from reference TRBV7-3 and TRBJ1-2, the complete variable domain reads GAGVSQTPSNKVTEKGKYVELRCDPISGHTALYWYRQSLGQGPEFLIYFQGTGAADDSGLPNDRFFAVRPEGSVSTLKIQRTERGDSAVYLCASSAGQGYGYTFGSGTRLTVV.

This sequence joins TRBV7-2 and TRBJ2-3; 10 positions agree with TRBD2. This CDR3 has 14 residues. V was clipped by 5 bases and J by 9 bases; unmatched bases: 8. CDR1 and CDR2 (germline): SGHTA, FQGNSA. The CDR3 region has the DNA TGTGCCAGCAGCCCCGGGACTAGCGCGGCAACGCAGTATTTT. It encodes CASSPGTSAATQYF.

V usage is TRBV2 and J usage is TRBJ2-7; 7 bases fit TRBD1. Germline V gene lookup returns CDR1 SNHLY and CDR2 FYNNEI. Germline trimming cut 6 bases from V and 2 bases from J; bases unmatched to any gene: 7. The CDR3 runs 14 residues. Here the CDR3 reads CASRKTGNTYEQYF. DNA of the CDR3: TGTGCCAGCAGAAAGACAGGGAATACCTACGAGCAGTACTTC.

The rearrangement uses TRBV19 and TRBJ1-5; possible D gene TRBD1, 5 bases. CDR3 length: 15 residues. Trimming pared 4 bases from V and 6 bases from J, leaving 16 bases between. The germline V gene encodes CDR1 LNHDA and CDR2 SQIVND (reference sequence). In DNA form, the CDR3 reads TGTGCCAGTAGTACCCCAGGGCGGCTCGGTCAGCCCCAGCATTTT. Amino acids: CASSTPGRLGQPQHF. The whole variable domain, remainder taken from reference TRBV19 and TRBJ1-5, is DGGITQSPKYLFRKEGQNVTLSCEQNLNHDAMYWYRQDPGQGLRLIYYSQIVNDFQKGDIAEGYSVSREKKESFPLTVTSAQKNPTAFYLCASSTPGRLGQPQHFGDGTRLSIL.

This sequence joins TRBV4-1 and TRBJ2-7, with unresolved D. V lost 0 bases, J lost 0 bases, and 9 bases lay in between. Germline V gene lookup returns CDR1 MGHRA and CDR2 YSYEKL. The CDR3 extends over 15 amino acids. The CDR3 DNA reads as TGCGCCAGCAGCCAAGACACGGTGAGCTCCTACGAGCAGTACTTC. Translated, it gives CASSQDTVSSYEQYF.